This T cell receptor (beta chain) was sequenced during a study of memory CD4+ T cells and cytomegalovirus serostatus (dated by TCRdb to about 2019). For the study in its entirety: The cohort included about 33 healthy adults from Belgium, of whom 9 were CMV seropositive and approximately 24 were CMV seronegative. The study sequenced CD4+ memory TCRbeta repertoires of a Belgian cohort with known cytomegalovirus serostatus to replicate a published TCR-based CMV serostatus classifier.

Overall study outcomes, separate from this receptor: CMV serostatus prediction reached a median bootstrapped AUC of approximately 0.96 with the original framework and just under 0.92 with a US-trained random forest. A median bootstrapped AUC of about 0.95 with a 95% CI of 0.76-1.00 was achieved on the Belgian cohort by the original-framework classifier. The results were read as suggesting that the CMV-associated TCR signature is, for the most part, present in the CD4+ memory repertoire. Among the roughly 160 previously reported CMV-associated TCRbeta sequences, some 69 showed up in the CD4+ memory repertoires, with each one found in between one and five individuals. Only CD4+CD45RO+ memory cells were sequenced, unlike the original study, which covered naive and memory CD4+ and CD8+ populations.

A FACSAria II was used to sort memory CD4+ T cells, defined as single viable CD3+CD4+CD8-CD45RO+ cells. CMV serostatus was assessed using a Roche Elecsys assay, by which serum IgG against CMV pp150, pp28, p38 and p52 was detected. Following thawing, total CD4+ T cells were enriched through positive selection using CD4 magnetic microbeads. The samples came from a different study that was designed specifically to examine the CD4+ T cell memory repertoire. Peripheral blood mononuclear cells were isolated and cryopreserved following standard operating procedures; serum was stored at -80 °C. CD3-PerCP (BW264/56), CD4-APC (RPA-T4), CD45RO-PE (UCHT1) and CD8-Pacific Orange (3B5) antibodies were used for staining, and non-viable cells were excluded with Sytox blue. V and J lose 9 bases and 0 bases, and a span of 14 bases separates them. The CDR3 runs 14 amino acids, cysteine and phenylalanine included. The kept DNA is CDR3 alone, 42 bases in frame from the first base.

Genomic DNA was extracted from sorted cells with the Quick-DNA Microprep Kit. TCRbeta DNA was amplified with the immunoSEQ hsTCRbeta kit following the manufacturer's protocol. An Illumina MiSeq instrument was used to sequence the TCRbeta libraries. In the source study's methods: After out-of-frame sequences were removed, millions of distinct TCRbeta sequences remained, averaging about 66,813 per individual. Each individual was scored according to the count of 160 or so previously reported CMV-associated TCRbeta sequences and the total productive distinct TCRbeta count. A beta-binomial model was reimplemented in Python, and scikit-learn random forests with default parameters were trained on US cohort data. Classifier performance on the Belgian cohort was reported as the median AUC with percentile confidence intervals calculated over 10,000 bootstrap iterations. The immuneACCESS repertoire file appears here via TCRdb, limited to in-frame rearrangements. These files lack a portion of the clones; in checked studies, under half of the deficit traces to unresolved V genes, and the cause of the others is not known. For V, J and clone size, that table is used; D and trimming come from the DNA. A total of 60,000 or so clones appear in this sample, under 90% of them only once. The leading ten clones occupy about 0.5% of the sample.

Details on this clone: Its specific antigen is unknown. The record has no base qualities; no much larger clone is one base away.

The TCR originated in an adult in good health and CMV-seronegative. Some clones in this sample may be carry-over from other donors' samples. Material for sequencing was memory CD4+ T cells from blood. The chain couples TRBV23-1 to TRBJ1-1, with the identity of the D gene unclear. TRBV23-1 is filed as an ORF, its function uncertain. The CDR3 has the sequence CARILQIMNTEAFF. The sequence in DNA is TGCGCCAGAATCCTACAGATCATGAACACTGAAGCTTTCTTT.